This TCR beta chain was observed in a study of identifying expanded T cells in peripheral blood. The CDR3 extends over 15 amino acids. V lost 2 bases to trimming and J lost 6 bases; unmatched junction nucleotides: 8. The germline gives CDR1 SGHTA, CDR2 FQGNSA. Sequencing was performed with immunoSEQ multiplex PCR; in TCRdb, only in-frame clones are kept and a portion is missing. The sample includes more than 95,000 clones, around 84% of them seen just once. This chain uses TRBV7-2 with TRBJ2-3; 7 bases map to TRBD1. This TCR was sampled from a person between 18 and 69 years old in good health. Sequencing input: blood. The CDR3 DNA reads TGTGCCAGCAGCTTATCACAGGGGATGAGTGATACGCAGTATTTT. Amino acids: CASSLSQGMSDTQYF.